Included here is one T cell receptor (beta chain) sequence, with context. The data were obtained in a study of blood T cell repertoires in COVID-19. Across the whole study: The origin of the acute and convalescent COVID-19 samples was the United States, Italy and Spain. T cells, B-cell-depleted T cells, or PBMCs supplied cDNA or gDNA.

In Seattle, patients joined the study during active infection and were tracked longitudinally. Generated by immunoSEQ multiplex PCR, the TCRdb table keeps only in-frame clones and is missing some. This table holds about 120,000 clones, 90% found once. This TCR was recovered from a woman in her fifties or sixties with COVID-19, enrolled during active disease. The sequenced material came from peripheral blood.

CDR3 sequence (DNA): TGTGCCATCAGTGAGGATGGGGGACAGGTGGATGGCTACACCTTC. Translated: CAISEDGGQVDGYTF. V gene TRBV10-3 combines with J gene TRBJ1-2; 8 bases agree with TRBD1. In germline, CDR1 is ENHRY, CDR2 SYGVKD. This CDR3 is built from 15 residues. With V trimmed by 2 bases and J by 6 bases, 8 bases remained unmatched.